A single T cell receptor beta chain is shown here with its context. Treatment denoted: randomized to nivolumab then ipilimumab (arm A) or the reverse (arm B). No patient had prior DNA-damaging chemotherapy. From thawed PBMCs, live CD3+CD8+ cells negative for CD19 and CD56 were sorted. The repertoire was sequenced with immunoSEQ multiplex PCR; TCRdb's copy has only in-frame clones and lacks some. Of about 14,000 clones listed, roughly 50% are singletons. The CDR3 runs 15 residues. Germline CDR1 reads SQVTM; CDR2 reads ANQGSEA. V was shortened by 7 bases and J by 7 bases, with 22 bases between the two germline ends. This specimen comes from a study of sequential checkpoint blockade in melanoma. Study background: Randomization was 1:1 between first-line nivolumab→ipilimumab and ipilimumab→nivolumab.

Here the sequenced sample was CD8+ T cells sorted from blood (inferred from file names), taken from a patient given nivolumab and ipilimumab in sequence. The clonotype was recovered from a human donor with melanoma. This rearrangement joins TRBV29-1 to TRBJ1-4, with D unclear. DNA of the CDR3: TGCAGCGCCGAACCAGACGGGTGGTCGGGTGAAAAACTGTTTTTT. It specifies CSAEPDGWSGEKLFF. The full variable domain, in which reference TRBV29-1 and TRBJ1-4 provide the parts outside the CDR3, is SAVISQKPSRDICQRGTSLTIQCQVDSQVTMMFWYRQQPGQSLTLIATANQGSEATYESGFVIDKFPISRPNLTFSTLTVSNMSPEDSSIYLCSAEPDGWSGEKLFFGSGTQLSVL.